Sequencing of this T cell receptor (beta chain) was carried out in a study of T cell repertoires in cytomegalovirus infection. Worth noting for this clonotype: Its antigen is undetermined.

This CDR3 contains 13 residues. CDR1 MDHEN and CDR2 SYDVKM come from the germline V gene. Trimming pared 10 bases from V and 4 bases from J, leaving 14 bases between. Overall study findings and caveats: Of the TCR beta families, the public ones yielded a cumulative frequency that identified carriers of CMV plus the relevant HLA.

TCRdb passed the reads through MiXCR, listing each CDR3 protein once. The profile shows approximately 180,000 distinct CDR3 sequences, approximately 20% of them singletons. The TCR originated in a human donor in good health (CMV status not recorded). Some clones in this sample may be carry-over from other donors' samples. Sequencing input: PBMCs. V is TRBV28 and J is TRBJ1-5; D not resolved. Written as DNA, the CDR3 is TGTGCCACCGCGAGGGCGGGGAATCAGCCCCAGCATTTT. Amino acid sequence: CATARAGNQPQHF.